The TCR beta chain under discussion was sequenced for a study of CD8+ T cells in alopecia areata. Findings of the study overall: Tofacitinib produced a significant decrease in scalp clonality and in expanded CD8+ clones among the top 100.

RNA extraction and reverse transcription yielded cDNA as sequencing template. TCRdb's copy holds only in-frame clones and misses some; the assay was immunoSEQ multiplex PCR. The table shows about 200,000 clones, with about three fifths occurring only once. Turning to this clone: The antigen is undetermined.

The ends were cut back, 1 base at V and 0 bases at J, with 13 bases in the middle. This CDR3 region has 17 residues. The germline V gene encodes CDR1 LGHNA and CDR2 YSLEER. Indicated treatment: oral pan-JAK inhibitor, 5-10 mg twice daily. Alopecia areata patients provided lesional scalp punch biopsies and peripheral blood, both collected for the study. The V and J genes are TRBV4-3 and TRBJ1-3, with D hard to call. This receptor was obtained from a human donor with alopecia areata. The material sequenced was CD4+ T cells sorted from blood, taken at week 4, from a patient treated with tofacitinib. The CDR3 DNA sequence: TGCGCCAGCAGCCAAGGGGCAGCCGTTCTCTCTGGAAACACCATATATTTT. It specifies CASSQGAAVLSGNTIYF.